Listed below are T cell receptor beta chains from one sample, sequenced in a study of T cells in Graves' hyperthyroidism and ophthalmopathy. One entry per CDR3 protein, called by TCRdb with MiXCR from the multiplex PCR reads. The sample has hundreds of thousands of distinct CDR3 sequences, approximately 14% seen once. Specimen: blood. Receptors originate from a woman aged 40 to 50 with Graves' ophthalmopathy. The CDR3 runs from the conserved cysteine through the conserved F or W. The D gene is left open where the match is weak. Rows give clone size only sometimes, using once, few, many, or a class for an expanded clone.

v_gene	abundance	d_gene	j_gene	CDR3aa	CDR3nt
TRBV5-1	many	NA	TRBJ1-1	CASSGDGSAEAFF	TGCGCCAGCAGCGGAGACGGGAGTGCTGAAGCTTTCTTT
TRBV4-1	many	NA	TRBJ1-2	CASSQGRTNYGYTF	TGCGCCAGCAGCCAGGGACGGACAAACTATGGCTACACCTTC
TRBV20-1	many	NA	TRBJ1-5	CSARGYSNQPQHF	TGCAGTGCTAGGGGGTATAGCAATCAGCCCCAGCATTTT
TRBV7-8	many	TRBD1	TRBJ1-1	CASSLSGGMAEAFF	TGTGCCAGCAGCTTGTCAGGGGGTATGGCTGAAGCTTTCTTT
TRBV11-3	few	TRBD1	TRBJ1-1	CASSDGQGYTEALF	TGTGCCAGCAGCGACGGACAGGGCTACACTGAAGCTCTCTTT
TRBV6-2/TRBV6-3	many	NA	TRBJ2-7	CASSLNGLPEGQYF	TGTGCCAGCAGTCTTAACGGACTACCCGAGGGGCAGTACTTC
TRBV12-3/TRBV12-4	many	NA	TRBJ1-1	CASSQGDTEAFF	TGTGCCAGCAGTCAAGGGGACACTGAAGCTTTCTTT
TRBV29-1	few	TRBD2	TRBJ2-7	CSGGSGYEQYF	TGCAGCGGCGGGAGCGGCTACGAGCAGTACTTC
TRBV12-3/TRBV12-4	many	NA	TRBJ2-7	CASSLSSIPHEQYF	TGTGCCAGCAGTTTAAGTAGCATTCCCCACGAGCAGTACTTC
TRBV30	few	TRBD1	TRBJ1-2	CARGTGDGYTF	TGTGCCCGGGGAACAGGGGACGGCTACACCTTC
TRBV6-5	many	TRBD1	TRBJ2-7	CASSYSKDRAHEQYF	TGTGCCAGCAGTTACTCGAAGGACAGGGCTCACGAGCAGTACTTC
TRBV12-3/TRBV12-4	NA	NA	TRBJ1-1	CASSLRGEDTEAFF	TGTGCCAGCAGTTTGCGGGGGGAGGACACTGAAGCTTTCTTT
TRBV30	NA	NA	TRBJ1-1	CAWSSGEAFF	TGTGCCTGGAGTTCGGGGGAAGCTTTCTTT
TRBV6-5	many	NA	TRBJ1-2	CASSSRGLPNHGYTF	TGTGCCAGCAGTTCCCGGGGCCTTCCCAACCATGGCTACACCTTC
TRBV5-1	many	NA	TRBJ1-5	CASSLAGIGANQPQHF	TGCGCCAGCAGCTTGGCTGGGATCGGCGCCAATCAGCCCCAGCATTTT
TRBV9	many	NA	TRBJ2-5	CASSVDGLVQETQYF	TGTGCCAGCAGCGTAGACGGGCTGGTACAAGAGACCCAGTACTTC
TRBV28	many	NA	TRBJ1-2	CASSLYESSYGYTF	TGTGCCAGCAGTTTATACGAGTCCAGCTATGGCTACACCTTC
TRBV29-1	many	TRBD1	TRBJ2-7	CSVEGQGNEQYF	TGCAGCGTTGAGGGACAGGGAAACGAGCAGTACTTC
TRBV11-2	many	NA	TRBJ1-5	CASSAGDWQPQHF	TGTGCCAGCAGCGCAGGTGATTGGCAGCCCCAGCATTTT
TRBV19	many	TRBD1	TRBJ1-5	CASSADRGLHQPQHF	TGTGCCAGTAGTGCAGACAGGGGGCTGCATCAGCCCCAGCATTTT
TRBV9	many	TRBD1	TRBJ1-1	CASSVGDSTEAFF	TGTGCCAGCAGCGTAGGGGACAGCACTGAAGCTTTCTTT
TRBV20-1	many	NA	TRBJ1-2	CSASRVGGYGYTF	TGCAGTGCTAGTAGGGTCGGGGGCTATGGCTACACCTTC
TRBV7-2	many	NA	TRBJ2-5	CASSLVRSRETQYF	TGTGCCAGCAGCTTAGTACGATCCCGTGAGACCCAGTACTTC
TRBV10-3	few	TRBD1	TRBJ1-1	CAIRKTGGDAFF	TGTGCCATCAGGAAGACAGGGGGTGACGCTTTCTTT
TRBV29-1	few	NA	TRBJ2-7	CSVQPGPSGEQYF	TGCAGCGTTCAGCCGGGCCCATCGGGGGAGCAGTACTTC
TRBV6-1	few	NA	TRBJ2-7	CASSAGSFLKQYF	TGTGCCAGCAGTGCAGGGTCGTTCCTCAAGCAGTACTTC
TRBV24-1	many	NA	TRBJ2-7	CATSDPRGGYEQYF	TGTGCCACCAGTGATCCGCGCGGCGGGTACGAGCAGTACTTC
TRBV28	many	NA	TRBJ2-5	CASSPRRGETQYF	TGTGCCAGCAGTCCCCGCAGGGGTGAGACCCAGTACTTC
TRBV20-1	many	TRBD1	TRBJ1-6	CSARDQGDRLNSPLHF	TGCAGTGCTAGAGATCAGGGGGACAGGTTGAATTCACCCCTCCACTTT
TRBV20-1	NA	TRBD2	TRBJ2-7	CSARHRTSVIYEQYF	TGCAGTGCTAGACACAGGACTAGCGTAATCTACGAGCAGTACTTC
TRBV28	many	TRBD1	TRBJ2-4	CASRGTGIPKNIQYF	TGTGCCAGCAGGGGGACAGGGATACCCAAAAACATTCAGTACTTC
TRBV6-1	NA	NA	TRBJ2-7	CASSELGQYPYEQYF	TGTGCCAGCAGTGAATTGGGGCAGTACCCCTACGAGCAGTACTTC
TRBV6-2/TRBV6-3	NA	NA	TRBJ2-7	CASSSVAAAPYEQYF	TGTGCCAGCAGTTCCGTAGCGGCGGCACCCTACGAGCAGTACTTC
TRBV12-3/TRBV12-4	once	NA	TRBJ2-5	CASSLPLKVETQHF	TGTGCCAGCAGTTTGCCCCTTAAGGTCGAGACCCAGCACTTC
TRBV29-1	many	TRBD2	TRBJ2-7	CSVWAPQAGGQYGQYF	TGCAGCGTCTGGGCCCCCCAAGCGGGAGGGCAGTACGGGCAGTACTTC